This T cell receptor (beta chain) is from a study of cytomegalovirus exposure and HLA in healthy donors. Overall study context: The same platform used for the roughly 650 first-cohort repertoires was also used for the approximately 120 validation repertoires, as a later analysis reported. Study-level points and caveats: In vitro assays verified that a few CMV-associated chains recognized CMV antigens specifically. Rare sequences made up most TCRs, while some public TCRs were found in many donors.

Notes on this clone: Antigen specificity is unknown.

TCRdb keeps only in-frame clones here, not all; method: immunoSEQ multiplex PCR. The sample holds over 150,000 clones, 86% seen once. The V gene end was trimmed by 4 bases and the J gene end by 1 base; junction bases not matched to a gene: 4. The germline V gene encodes CDR1 SQVTM and CDR2 ANQGSEA. This CDR3 has 14 amino acids. The receptor was derived from a human donor in good health. The material sequenced was PBMCs. This sequence joins TRBV29-1 and TRBJ2-3; 8 bases are a match to TRBD2. CDR3 nucleotides: TGCAGCGTTGCATGGCGGGGGGGCACAGATACGCAGTATTTT. Its translation: CSVAWRGGTDTQYF.